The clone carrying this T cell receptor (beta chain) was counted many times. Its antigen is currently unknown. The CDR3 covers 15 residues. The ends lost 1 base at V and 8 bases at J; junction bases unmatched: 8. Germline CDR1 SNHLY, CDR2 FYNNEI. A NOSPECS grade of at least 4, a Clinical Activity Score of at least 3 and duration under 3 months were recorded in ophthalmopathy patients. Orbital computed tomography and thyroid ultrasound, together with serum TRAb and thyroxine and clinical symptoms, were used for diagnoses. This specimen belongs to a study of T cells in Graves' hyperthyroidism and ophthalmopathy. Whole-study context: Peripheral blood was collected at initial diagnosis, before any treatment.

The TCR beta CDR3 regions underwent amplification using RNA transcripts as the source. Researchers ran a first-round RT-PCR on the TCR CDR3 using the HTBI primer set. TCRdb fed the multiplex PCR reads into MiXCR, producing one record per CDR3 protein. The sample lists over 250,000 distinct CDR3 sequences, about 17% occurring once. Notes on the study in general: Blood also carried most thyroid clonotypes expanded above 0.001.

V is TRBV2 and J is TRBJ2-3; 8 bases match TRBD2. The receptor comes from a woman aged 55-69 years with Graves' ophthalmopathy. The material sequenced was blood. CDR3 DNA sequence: TGTGCCAGCAGTGAAGGGGCAGACGGGAGGGGTACGCAGTATTTT. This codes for CASSEGADGRGTQYF.